Presented here are 10 T cell receptor beta chains from one specimen sequenced in a study of response to subunit inactivated influenza vaccine. TCRdb itself ran the RT-PCR reads through MiXCR, one entry per CDR3 protein. Seen here are hundreds of thousands of distinct CDR3 sequences, approximately 10% observed once, and the top ten hold 8% to 13%. The data were also submitted as part of a second study, on T cells expressing NK-cell markers. That paper states: With UMIs, 5'RACE template switching was used to make TCR beta cDNA.

The sequencing used PBMCs from blood, collected on the day of vaccination. Receptors originate from a man in his forties or fifties who received an inactivated influenza vaccine.

The chain employs TRBV3-1 and TRBJ2-7, with D uncertain. The CDR3 sequence is 14 residues long. V shed 1 base and J shed 3 bases, with 10 bases lying between them. Germline values: CDR1 LGHDT, CDR2 YNNKEL (reference sequence). CDR3 sequence: CASSQVYILYEQYF. Here the CDR3 DNA reads TGTGCCAGCAGCCAAGTTTACATACTCTACGAGCAGTACTTC.

This clonotype occurred once. V is TRBV6-1 and J is TRBJ2-7; no firm D call. The germline V and J ends were trimmed by 10 bases and 2 bases, with 15 bases remaining between them. Per germline, CDR1 MNHNS and CDR2 SASEGT. This CDR3 region has 13 residues. CDR3 bases: TGTGCCACCCTGAGAGGTAATACCTACGAGCAGTACTTC. As protein: CATLRGNTYEQYF.

The rearrangement uses TRBV7-8 and TRBJ1-4; D is unresolved. The length of the CDR3 is 12 residues. Trimming pared 2 bases from V and 3 bases from J, leaving 1 base between. Per germline, CDR1 SGHVS and CDR2 FQNEAQ. The CDR3 DNA reads TGTGCCAGCAGCTTACCTAATGAAAAACTGTTTTTT. Translated: CASSLPNEKLFF.

The chain carries TRBV27 and TRBJ2-4, with TRBD1 matching over 7 bases. CDR1 is MNHEY and CDR2 is SMNVEV in the germline V gene (reference sequence). Trimming cost V 4 bases and J 5 bases; bases outside gene matches: 5. CDR3 size: 14 residues. CDR3 in amino acids: CASSSRQGQNIQYF. The CDR3 nucleotides read TGTGCCAGCAGTTCCCGACAGGGACAAAACATTCAGTACTTC.

This clonotype occurred a few times. The gene calls are TRBV20-1 and TRBJ2-3; TRBD2 matches at 11 bases. The CDR3 is 15 residues long. Germline assignment: CDR1 DFQATT and CDR2 SNEGSKA (reference sequence). V was pared by 6 bases and J by 2 bases, with 7 bases of the junction left unmatched. CDR3 nucleotides: TGCAGTGCCTCCAGGGGACTAGCGGTCACAGATACGCAGTATTTT. Its protein product is CSASRGLAVTDTQYF.

V usage is TRBV11-2 and J usage is TRBJ1-6, with TRBD1 matching 8 bases. Germline CDR1 SGHAT, CDR2 FQNNGV. CDR3 length: 15 residues. J lost 7 bases, V lost 5 bases, and 7 bases had no gene match. The CDR3 bases are TGTGCCAGCAGCGTTTACAGGGGGGGAAATTCACCCCTCCACTTT. Protein: CASSVYRGGNSPLHF.

This clonotype has a handful of counts. The chain combines TRBV2 with TRBJ1-6; D perhaps matches TRBD1 (5 bases). V lost 8 bases and J lost 5, with 13 bases in between. The germline CDR1 and CDR2 sequences are SNHLY and FYNNEI. The CDR3 is 14 amino acids. The CDR3 loop reads CASVRDGNNSPLHF. The CDR3, as DNA: TGTGCCAGCGTCCGGGACGGCAATAATTCACCCCTCCACTTT.

The chain uses TRBV4-1 and TRBJ2-3; the match to TRBD2 covers 16 bases. V lost 1 base and J lost 0; bases outside the gene matches: 10. Germline V gene lookup returns CDR1 MGHRA and CDR2 YSYEKL. This CDR3 has 21 residues. For the CDR3, the DNA is TGCGCCAGCAGCCAAGCGGGCGTTGGGACTAGCGGGGGGGGTAGCACAGATACGCAGTATTTT. This codes for CASSQAGVGTSGGGSTDTQYF.

This chain links TRBV20-1 with TRBJ1-3; no clear D gene. The CDR3 is 15 residues long. V was shortened by 0 bases and J by 0 bases, with 9 bases between the two germline ends. The germline V gene has CDR1 DFQATT and CDR2 SNEGSKA (reference sequence). CDR3 sequence reads: CSARDRFNSGNTIYF. The CDR3 coding sequence is TGCAGTGCTAGAGATCGGTTCAACTCTGGAAACACCATATATTTT.

This clonotype was seen a single time. V is TRBV5-1 and J is TRBJ2-4; 9 bases agree with TRBD1. The germline gives CDR1 SGHRS, CDR2 YFSETQ. This CDR3 region has 14 residues. Unmatched junction bases numbered 2, after V lost 0 bases and J lost 7 bases. The CDR3 loop is CASSLGGQGNIQYF. CDR3 sequence (DNA): TGCGCCAGCAGCTTGGGCGGACAGGGGAACATTCAGTACTTC.